Shown below are 10 T cell receptor beta chains from a single sample sequenced in a study of response to subunit inactivated influenza vaccine. TCRdb reanalysed the RT-PCR reads using MiXCR and keeps one entry per CDR3 protein. The sample holds roughly 160,000 distinct CDR3 sequences, approximately 11% seen once. The material was non-naive T cells sorted from PBMCs, obtained around seven weeks after vaccination. The receptors were sampled from a man in his forties or fifties who received an inactivated influenza vaccine.

The CDR3 is CATVRDRGPTGELFF. Here the CDR3 DNA reads TGTGCCACCGTCCGGGACAGGGGACCTACCGGGGAGCTGTTTTTT. The chain combines TRBV6-1 with TRBJ2-2, with 10 nucleotides matching TRBD1. Germline assignment: CDR1 MNHNS and CDR2 SASEGT. This CDR3 spans 15 amino acids. With V trimmed by 10 bases and J by 5 bases, 10 bases remained unmatched.

The chain uses TRBV10-3 and TRBJ2-3; D gene uncertain. V was cut by 0 bases and J by 2 bases, with 9 bases left in between. Per the germline V gene, CDR1 is ENHRY and CDR2 is SYGVKD. This CDR3 has 15 amino acids. The CDR3 spells CAISESNSYTDTQYF. In DNA, the CDR3 is TGTGCCATCAGTGAGTCTAACAGCTACACAGATACGCAGTATTTT.

This clonotype was observed at least ten times. The chain combines TRBV7-8 with TRBJ2-3; D is unresolved. The germline V and J ends were trimmed by 3 bases and 2 bases, with 15 bases remaining between them. The CDR3 loop spans 16 amino acids. Per germline, CDR1 SGHVS and CDR2 FQNEAQ. The CDR3 DNA sequence: TGTGCCAGCAGCTTCTTTGCCAAAGATAACACAGATACGCAGTATTTT. Protein product: CASSFFAKDNTDTQYF.

The J gene is TRBJ1-1, the V gene TRBV2; D is undetermined. The CDR3 spans 13 residues. Germline loops: CDR1 SNHLY, CDR2 FYNNEI. Trimming stripped 3 bases from V and 0 bases from J, with 5 bases between. The CDR3 protein is CASSDGMNTEAFF. The CDR3 coding sequence is TGTGCCAGCAGTGACGGTATGAACACTGAAGCTTTCTTT.

A few counts support this clonotype. The rearrangement uses TRBV7-2 and TRBJ2-3; 12 bases map to TRBD2. Germline CDR1 and CDR2: SGHTA and FQGNSA. The CDR3 has 16 amino acids. The V gene end was trimmed by 2 bases and the J gene end by 1 base; junction bases not matched to a gene: 1. The CDR3, as DNA: TGTGCCAGCAGCTTACCTAGCGGGAGGGGCACAGATACGCAGTATTTT. Encoded protein: CASSLPSGRGTDTQYF.

This clonotype was counted between two and nine times. V and J are TRBV20-1 and TRBJ2-3, with D possibly being TRBD1 (5 bases). Germline CDR1 and CDR2: DFQATT and SNEGSKA (reference sequence). The V end was cut by 5 bases, the J end by 0 bases, with 9 bases between. The CDR3 has 13 residues. CDR3 nucleotides: TGCAGTGCTCTACAGGACAGCACAGATACGCAGTATTTT. It is translated as CSALQDSTDTQYF.

This clonotype was seen at least ten times. This chain joins TRBV20-1 and TRBJ2-1; D gene unclear. The germline CDR1 and CDR2 sequences are DFQATT and SNEGSKA (reference sequence). V lost 1 base and J lost 0, with 13 bases in between. The CDR3 is 16 residues long. CDR3 sequence: CSARGLRQSSYNEQFF. Here the CDR3 DNA reads TGCAGTGCTAGAGGCCTCAGGCAAAGCTCCTACAATGAGCAGTTCTTC.

This chain connects TRBV12-3 or TRBV12-4 to TRBJ1-1, with D possibly TRBD1 on 5 matching bases. The CDR3 covers 12 residues. V dropped 6 bases and J dropped 7 bases, with 12 bases sitting between them. CDR3 protein: CASRTRDFEAFF. The CDR3 bases are TGTGCCAGCAGGACCCGGGACTTTGAAGCTTTCTTT.

In this sample, this clonotype turned up a few times. This rearrangement joins TRBV6-6 to TRBJ2-5, with 15 bases lining up with TRBD2. The CDR3 contains 15 residues. V was pared by 6 bases and J by 9 bases, with 8 bases of the junction left unmatched. Germline CDR1 MNHNY, CDR2 SVGAGI (reference sequence). CDR3 in DNA: TGTGCCAGCAGCGACCGAGGACTAGCGGGAGGGGCCCAGTACTTC. This translates into CASSDRGLAGGAQYF.

This clonotype was picked up many times. The chain has TRBV11-1 and TRBJ2-5; 15 bases line up with TRBD2. The CDR3 extends over 18 amino acids. V lost 4 bases, J lost 1 base, and 7 bases stayed unmatched. Per the germline V gene, CDR1 is SGHAT and CDR2 is FQDESV (reference sequence). This CDR3 reads CASSSQGLAGGPQETQYF. DNA of the CDR3: TGTGCCAGCAGCTCACAGGGACTAGCGGGAGGTCCCCAAGAGACCCAGTACTTC.